This T cell receptor beta chain derives from a study of cytomegalovirus exposure and HLA in healthy donors. A multiplex PCR was run with 60 Vbeta primers and 13 Jbeta primers. Only in-frame clones appear in the TCRdb table, and some are missing; sequencing was by immunoSEQ multiplex PCR. Here the sample spans about 170,000 clones, around 80% being singletons. Germline lookup yields CDR1 SGHDT and CDR2 YYEEEE. After removal of 2 bases from V and 5 bases from J, the junction contained 17 bases not matched to a gene. This CDR3 contains 18 residues. This clonotype was obtained from a girl aged 10 to 17 in good health and CMV-seropositive. Sequencing was performed on PBMCs. The chain links TRBV5-6 to TRBJ2-5; TRBD1 aligns across 8 bases. The CDR3 sequence: CASSFGAGGQDTKETQYF. The CDR3 region has the DNA TGTGCCAGCAGCTTTGGGGCAGGGGGCCAGGATACGAAGGAGACCCAGTACTTC.